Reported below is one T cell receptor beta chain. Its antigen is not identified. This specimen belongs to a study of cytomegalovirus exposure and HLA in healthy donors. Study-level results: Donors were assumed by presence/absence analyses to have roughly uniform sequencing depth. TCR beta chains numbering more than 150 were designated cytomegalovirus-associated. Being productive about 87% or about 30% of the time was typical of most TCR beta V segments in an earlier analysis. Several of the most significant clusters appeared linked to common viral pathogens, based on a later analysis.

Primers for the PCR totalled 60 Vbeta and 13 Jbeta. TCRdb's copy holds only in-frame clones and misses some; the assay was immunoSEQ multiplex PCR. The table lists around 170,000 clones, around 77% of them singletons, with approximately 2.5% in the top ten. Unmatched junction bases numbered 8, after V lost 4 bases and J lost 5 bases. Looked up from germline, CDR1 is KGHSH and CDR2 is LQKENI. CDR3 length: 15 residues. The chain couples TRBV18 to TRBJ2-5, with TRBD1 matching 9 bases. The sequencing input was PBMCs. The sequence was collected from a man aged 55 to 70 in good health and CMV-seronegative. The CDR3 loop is CASSLRTGDAETQYF. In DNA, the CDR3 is TGTGCCAGCTCACTTCGGACAGGGGACGCGGAGACCCAGTACTTC. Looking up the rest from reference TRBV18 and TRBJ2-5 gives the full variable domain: NAGVMQNPRHLVRRRGQEARLRCSPMKGHSHVYWYRQLPEEGLKFMVYLQKENIIDESGMPKERFSAEFPKEGPSILRIQQVVRGDSAAYFCASSLRTGDAETQYFGPGTRLLVL.